The 15 T cell receptor beta chains presented below share a single source sample, sequenced in a study of siplizumab effects on memory and regulatory T cells (dated by TCRdb to about 2019). Library preparation employed the immunoSEQ multiplex PCR assay. Not all clones reach the TCRdb copy of this immuneACCESS table, which keeps in-frame sequences only. Checked studies attribute under half of the gap to unresolved V genes and leave the rest unexplained. In this sample the table shows about 120,000 clones, roughly 94% of which occur a single time. The ten most abundant clones make up roughly 1.5% of the sample. The source material was non-Treg CD4+ T cells sorted from blood. Explained via the paper, the cell subset or site label denotes: FACS-sorted unstimulated CD4+ non-regulatory T cells. The receptor source for this set is a human donor in good health.

This CDR3 is CASSSRSNSNQPQHF. CDR3 DNA sequence: TGTGCCAGCAGCTCCAGAAGTAATAGCAATCAGCCCCAGCATTTT. The genes are TRBV7-2 and TRBJ1-5, with D unresolved. The CDR3 is made up of 15 amino acids. From germline, CDR1 is SGHTA and CDR2 FQGNSA. Trimming took 4 bases from V and 0 from J, leaving 10 bases between them.

The chain is built from TRBV9 and TRBJ1-3; D call uncertain. This CDR3 spans 14 amino acids. Germline assignment: CDR1 SGDLS and CDR2 YYNGEE. V lost 3 bases to trimming and J lost 2 bases, with 9 bases between them. The CDR3 reads CASSAPAPGNTIYF. CDR3 sequence (DNA): TGTGCCAGCAGCGCCCCTGCCCCTGGAAACACCATATATTTT.

The chain carries TRBV5-1 and TRBJ2-5; D is ambiguous. The V and J ends lost 4 bases and 2 bases respectively, with 12 bases between them. CDR1 SGHRS and CDR2 YFSETQ come from the germline V gene. The CDR3 has 14 amino acids. The CDR3 here is CASSVPTGQETQYF. CDR3 DNA sequence: TGCGCCAGCAGCGTACCGACTGGGCAAGAGACCCAGTACTTC.

The rearrangement links TRBV7-2 to TRBJ2-7; 16 bases are shared with TRBD2. CDR3 length: 15 amino acids. J gave up 6 bases and V 7 bases, and 6 bases lay outside the gene matches. Germline CDR1 is SGHTA and CDR2 is FQGNSA. CDR3 DNA sequence: TGTGCCAGCACGGGACTAGCGGGGGGGCCATTCGAGCAGTACTTC. Translated, it gives CASTGLAGGPFEQYF.

This clone has only one observation. V is TRBV2 and J is TRBJ1-1; TRBD1 matches 7 bases. Per the germline V gene, CDR1 is SNHLY and CDR2 is FYNNEI. The CDR3 has 13 amino acids. The V segment lost 7 bases and the J segment 5 bases; nucleotides outside the gene matches: 7. The CDR3 sequence: CASTRDSGTEAFF. For the CDR3, the DNA is TGTGCCAGCACCAGGGACAGTGGGACTGAAGCTTTCTTT. Using reference TRBV2 and TRBJ1-1 for the parts outside the CDR3, the full variable domain is EPEVTQTPSHQVTQMGQEVILRCVPISNHLYFYWYRQILGQKVEFLVSFYNNEISEKSEIFDDQFSVERPDGSNFTLKIRSTKLEDSAMYFCASTRDSGTEAFFGQGTRLTVV.

The chain has TRBV9 and TRBJ2-3; TRBD1 matches 7 bases. Germline CDR1 reads SGDLS; CDR2 reads YYNGEE. V shed 3 bases and J 3 bases; nucleotides not matched to a gene: 13. The CDR3 length is 17 residues. The CDR3, as DNA: TGTGCCAGCAGCGCCCGACAGGGCTCTTGGGAAACAGATACGCAGTATTTT. Translated: CASSARQGSWETDTQYF.

CDR3 sequence reads: CASSPGGASGLNEQFF. CDR3 sequence (DNA): TGTGCCAGCAGCCCCGGAGGTGCTAGCGGCCTCAATGAGCAGTTCTTC. The rearrangement links TRBV11-3 to TRBJ2-1; 7 nucleotides align to TRBD2. The CDR3 consists of 16 residues. Looked up from germline, CDR1 is SGHNT and CDR2 is YENEEA. The J segment lost 6 bases and the V segment lost 5 bases, leaving 13 bases of the junction unmatched.

The V gene is TRBV6-1, the J gene TRBJ1-2, with 9 bases fitting TRBD1. The junction had 3 bases not matched to a gene; V was cut back by 6 bases and J by 4 bases. CDR3 size: 13 residues. The V gene's germline CDR1 is MNHNS and CDR2 SASEGT. CDR3: CASSVTGGYGYTF. CDR3 bases: TGTGCCAGCAGCGTGACAGGGGGCTATGGCTACACCTTC.

The rearrangement joins TRBV6-1 to TRBJ2-1, with 14 bases that match TRBD2. Germline V gene sequence: CDR1 MNHNS, CDR2 SASEGT. Trimming cost V 7 bases and J 7 bases; bases outside gene matches: 6. This CDR3 region has 15 residues. CDR3 coding DNA: TGTGCCAGCATCACCGGGACTAGCGGGGGTAATGAGCAGTTCTTC. This gives the protein CASITGTSGGNEQFF.

This chain joins TRBV19 and TRBJ2-3; 14 nucleotides match TRBD2. The CDR3 is made up of 20 amino acids. Germline CDR1 and CDR2: LNHDA and SQIVND (reference sequence). The ends lost 5 bases at V and 0 bases at J; junction bases unmatched: 13. The CDR3 sequence: CASSVYGTSGRSTSTDTQYF. DNA for the CDR3: TGTGCCAGTAGTGTTTATGGGACTAGCGGGAGATCTACTAGCACAGATACGCAGTATTTT.

The chain carries TRBV7-9 and TRBJ1-2; tentatively, D is TRBD1 (5 bases). The CDR3 is made up of 11 amino acids. V dropped 5 bases and J dropped 9 bases, with 10 bases sitting between them. The V gene's germline CDR1 is SEHNR and CDR2 FQNEAQ (reference sequence). CDR3 region: CASSQGASYTF. DNA of the CDR3: TGTGCCAGCAGCCAGGGAGCGAGCTACACCTTC.

The rearrangement joins TRBV5-6 to TRBJ2-3; 9 bases map to TRBD2. The J segment lost 2 bases and the V segment lost 1 base, leaving 2 bases of the junction unmatched. CDR1 is SGHDT and CDR2 is YYEEEE in the germline V gene. The CDR3 is 15 amino acids. The DNA of the CDR3 is TGTGCCAGCAGCTTGCTAGCGGGAAACACAGATACGCAGTATTTT. Translation gives CASSLLAGNTDTQYF. Looking up the rest from reference TRBV5-6 and TRBJ2-3 gives the full variable domain: DAGVTQSPTHLIKTRGQQVTLRCSPKSGHDTVSWYQQALGQGPQFIFQYYEEEERQRGNFPDRFSGHQFPNYSSELNVNALLLGDSALYLCASSLLAGNTDTQYFGPGTRLTVL.

This clone was recorded once. The chain uses TRBV5-1 and TRBJ1-1; tentatively, D is TRBD1 (5 bases). This CDR3 has 14 amino acids. Between the trimmed V and J ends, which lost 0 bases and 6 bases, there was a span of 12 bases. Germline V gene sequence: CDR1 SGHRS, CDR2 YFSETQ. The CDR3 coding sequence is TGCGCCAGCAGCTTGGGAGGGACTGAGGCTGAAGCTTTCTTT. It is translated as CASSLGGTEAEAFF.

V is TRBV5-1 and J is TRBJ2-7; unclear D gene. Per the germline V gene, CDR1 is SGHRS and CDR2 is YFSETQ. CDR3 length: 14 residues. V was cut by 0 bases and J by 0 bases, with 7 bases left in between. The CDR3 coding sequence is TGCGCCAGCAGCTTGGAATCCAACTCCTACGAGCAGTACTTC. This codes for CASSLESNSYEQYF.

The rearrangement uses TRBV18 and TRBJ1-4; D might be TRBD1 (6 bases). In germline, CDR1 is KGHSH, CDR2 LQKENI. CDR3 length: 17 residues. V lost 3 bases and J 4 bases, leaving 18 bases between the germline ends. The CDR3 is CASSPRQADKGNEKLFF. Here the CDR3 DNA reads TGTGCCAGCTCACCCCGACAGGCCGACAAGGGTAATGAAAAACTGTTTTTT.